This TCR beta chain was recorded in a study of Tregs in tolerant kidney transplant recipients. Findings of the study overall: For some patients, primers changed over time, blocking nucleotide-level comparison.

TCRdb keeps only in-frame clones here, not all; method: immunoSEQ multiplex PCR. This table holds roughly 50,000 clones, 89% found once. The nonmyeloablative bone marrow transplants came from related graft donors, with transient mixed chimerism. Unstimulated Tregs (CD4+CD25+CD127-) and CD4+CD25- non-Tregs were sorted from PBMCs. This CDR3 is 16 amino acids long. Germline V gene lookup returns CDR1 MNHEY and CDR2 SMNVEV (reference sequence). The V gene end was trimmed by 9 bases and the J gene end by 4 bases; junction bases not matched to a gene: 14. This clone was seen a handful of times. Its specificity is not known.

The sequence came from a human patient who received a combined kidney and bone marrow transplant. The graft donor may have given rise to some T cells. This chain connects TRBV27 to TRBJ2-5, with TRBD2 identical over 10 bases. The sequencing here drew on CD8+ T cells from blood (PBMCs), taken 12 months after the transplant. The CDR3 sequence: CASSSASGGAGETQYF. The CDR3 coding sequence is TGTGCCAGTTCCTCCGCGAGCGGGGGGGCAGGAGAGACCCAGTACTTC.